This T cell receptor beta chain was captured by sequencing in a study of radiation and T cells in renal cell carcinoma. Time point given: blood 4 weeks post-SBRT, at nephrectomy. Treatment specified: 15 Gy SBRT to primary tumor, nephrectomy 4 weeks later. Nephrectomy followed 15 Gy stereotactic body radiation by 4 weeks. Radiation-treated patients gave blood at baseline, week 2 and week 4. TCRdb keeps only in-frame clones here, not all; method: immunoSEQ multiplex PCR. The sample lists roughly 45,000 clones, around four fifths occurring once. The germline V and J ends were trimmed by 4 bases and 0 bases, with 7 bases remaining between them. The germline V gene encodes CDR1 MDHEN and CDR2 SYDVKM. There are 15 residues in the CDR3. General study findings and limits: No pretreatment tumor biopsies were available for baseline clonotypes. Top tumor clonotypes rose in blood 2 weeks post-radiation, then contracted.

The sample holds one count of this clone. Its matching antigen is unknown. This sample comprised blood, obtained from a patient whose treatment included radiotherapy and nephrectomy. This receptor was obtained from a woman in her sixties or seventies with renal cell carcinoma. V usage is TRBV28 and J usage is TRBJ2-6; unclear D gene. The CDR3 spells CASSYTTSGANVLTF. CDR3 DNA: TGTGCCAGCAGTTATACTACCTCTGGGGCCAACGTCCTGACTTTC.